The entry below gives a single T cell receptor (beta chain) sequence along with its context. Trimming shortened V by 3 bases and J by 5 bases, and 17 bases separated the two germline ends. This CDR3 comprises 16 residues. CDR1 and CDR2 from the germline V gene are KGHSH and LQKENI. These data are taken from a study of kidney transplant recipient with SARS-CoV-2 infection. TCRdb re-derived calls from the reads in MiXCR, one entry per CDR3 protein. The sample has fewer than 250,000 distinct CDR3 sequences, around 28% seen once. Sequenced material: a blood sample, taken at baseline and on day 111 from a kidney transplant recipient. The V and J genes are TRBV18 and TRBJ2-1, with a possible D match to TRBD1 (6 bases). The receptor was isolated from a male patient in his 30s who had COVID-19 and was a kidney transplant recipient. Some T cells may trace back to the graft donor. CDR3 bases: TGTGCCAGCTCACCTCCCGGACAGTTCAATGACAATGAGCAGTTCTTC. It encodes CASSPPGQFNDNEQFF.